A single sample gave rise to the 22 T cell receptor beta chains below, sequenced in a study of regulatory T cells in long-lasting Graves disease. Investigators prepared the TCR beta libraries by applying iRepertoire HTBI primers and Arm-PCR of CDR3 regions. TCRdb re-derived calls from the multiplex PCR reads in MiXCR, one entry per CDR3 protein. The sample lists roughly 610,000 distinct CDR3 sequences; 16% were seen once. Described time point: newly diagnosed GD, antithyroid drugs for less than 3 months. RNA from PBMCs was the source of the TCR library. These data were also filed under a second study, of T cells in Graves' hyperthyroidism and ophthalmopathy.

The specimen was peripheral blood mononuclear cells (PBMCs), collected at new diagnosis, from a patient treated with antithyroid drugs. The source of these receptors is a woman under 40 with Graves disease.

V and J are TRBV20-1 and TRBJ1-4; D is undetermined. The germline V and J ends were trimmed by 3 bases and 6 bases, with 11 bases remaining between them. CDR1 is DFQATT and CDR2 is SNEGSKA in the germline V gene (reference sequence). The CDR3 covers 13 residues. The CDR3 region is CSARDYIDEKLFF. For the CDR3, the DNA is TGCAGTGCTAGGGATTATATTGATGAAAAACTGTTTTTT.

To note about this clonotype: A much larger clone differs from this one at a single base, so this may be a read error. In DNA form, the CDR3 reads TGTGCCAGCCTACCCTCCTGGGGCAGCATAGATACGCAGTATTTT. Amino acids: CASLPSWGSIDTQYF. The rearrangement links TRBV28 to TRBJ2-3; possibly TRBD1 for D (5 bases). The CDR3 has 15 amino acids. The germline CDR1 and CDR2 sequences are MDHEN and SYDVKM.

CDR3 sequence: CASTSLSVRTEAFF. DNA for the CDR3: TGTGCCAGTACCTCTCTGAGTGTACGGACTGAAGCTTTCTTT. The gene calls are TRBV19 and TRBJ1-1; D gene ambiguous. The CDR3 is made up of 14 amino acids. Trimming pared 7 bases from V and 5 bases from J, leaving 17 bases between. Germline lookup yields CDR1 LNHDA and CDR2 SQIVND (reference sequence). Drawing the rest from reference TRBV19 and TRBJ1-1, the complete variable domain is DGGITQSPKYLFRKEGQNVTLSCEQNLNHDAMYWYRQDPGQGLRLIYYSQIVNDFQKGDIAEGYSVSREKKESFPLTVTSAQKNPTAFYLCASTSLSVRTEAFFGQGTRLTVV.

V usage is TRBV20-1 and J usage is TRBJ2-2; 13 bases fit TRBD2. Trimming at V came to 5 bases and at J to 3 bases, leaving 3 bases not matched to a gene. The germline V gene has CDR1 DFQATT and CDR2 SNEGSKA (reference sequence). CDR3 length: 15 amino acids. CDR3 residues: CSAQLAGGYTGELFF. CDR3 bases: TGCAGTGCTCAACTAGCGGGGGGGTACACCGGGGAGCTGTTTTTT.

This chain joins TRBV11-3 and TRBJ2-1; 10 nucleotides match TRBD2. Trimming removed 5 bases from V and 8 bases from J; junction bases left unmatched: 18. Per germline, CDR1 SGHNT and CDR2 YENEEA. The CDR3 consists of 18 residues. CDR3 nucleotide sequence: TGTGCCAGCAGCAAAGTATATGGAACTAGCGGGAAAACGGATGAGCAGTTCTTC. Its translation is CASSKVYGTSGKTDEQFF.

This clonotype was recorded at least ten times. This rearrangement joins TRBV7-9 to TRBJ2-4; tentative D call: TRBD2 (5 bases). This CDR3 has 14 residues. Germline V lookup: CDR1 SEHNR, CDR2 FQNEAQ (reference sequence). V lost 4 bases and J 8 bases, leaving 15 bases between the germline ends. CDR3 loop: CASSSTGVGDIQYF. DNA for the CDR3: TGTGCCAGCAGCTCCACCGGGGTTGGAGACATTCAGTACTTC.

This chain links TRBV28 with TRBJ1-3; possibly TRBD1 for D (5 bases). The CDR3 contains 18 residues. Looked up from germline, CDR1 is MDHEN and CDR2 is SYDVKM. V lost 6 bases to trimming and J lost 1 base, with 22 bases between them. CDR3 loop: CASRPGTKSGGSGNTIYF. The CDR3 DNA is TGTGCCAGCAGACCCGGGACCAAAAGCGGGGGTTCTGGAAACACCATATATTTT.

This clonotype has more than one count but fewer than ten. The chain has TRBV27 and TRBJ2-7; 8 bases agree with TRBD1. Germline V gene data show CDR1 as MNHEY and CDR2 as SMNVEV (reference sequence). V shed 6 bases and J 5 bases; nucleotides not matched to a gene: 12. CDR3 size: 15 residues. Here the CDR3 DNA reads TGTGCCAGCAGGAGGCAGACAGGGGCCCTCCACGAGCAGTACTTC. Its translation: CASRRQTGALHEQYF.

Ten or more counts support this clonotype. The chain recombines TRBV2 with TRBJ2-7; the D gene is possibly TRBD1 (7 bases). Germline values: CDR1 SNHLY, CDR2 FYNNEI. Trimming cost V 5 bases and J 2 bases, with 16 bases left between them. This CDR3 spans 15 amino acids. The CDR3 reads CASSRSGGGTYEQYF. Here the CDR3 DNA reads TGTGCCAGCAGTCGTTCAGGGGGAGGAACCTACGAGCAGTACTTC.

Here the CDR3 DNA reads TGTGCCAGCAGCCCCAGAGGACAGGTATACGAGCAGTACTTC. This gives the protein CASSPRGQVYEQYF. V and J are TRBV7-9 and TRBJ2-7, with TRBD1 matching over 7 bases. V lost 5 bases and J lost 4; bases outside the gene matches: 8. Germline values: CDR1 SEHNR, CDR2 FQNEAQ (reference sequence). The CDR3 is 14 amino acids.

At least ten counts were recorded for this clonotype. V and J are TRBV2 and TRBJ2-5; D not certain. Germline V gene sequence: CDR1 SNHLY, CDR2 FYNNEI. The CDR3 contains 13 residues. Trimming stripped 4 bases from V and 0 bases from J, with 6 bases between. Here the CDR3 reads CASSAEYQETQYF. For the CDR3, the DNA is TGTGCCAGCAGTGCCGAGTACCAAGAGACCCAGTACTTC.

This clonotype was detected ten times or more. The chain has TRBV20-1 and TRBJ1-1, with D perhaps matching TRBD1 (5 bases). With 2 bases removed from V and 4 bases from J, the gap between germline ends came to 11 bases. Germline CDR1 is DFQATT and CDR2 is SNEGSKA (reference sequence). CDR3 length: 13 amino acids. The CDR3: CSARTGLFTEAFF. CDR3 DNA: TGCAGTGCTAGAACAGGACTATTCACTGAAGCTTTCTTT.

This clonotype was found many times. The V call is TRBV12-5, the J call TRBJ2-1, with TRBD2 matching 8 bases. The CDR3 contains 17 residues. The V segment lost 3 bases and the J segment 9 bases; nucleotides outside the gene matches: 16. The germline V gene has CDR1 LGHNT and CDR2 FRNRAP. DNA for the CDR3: TGTGCTAGTGGTTTTGCTAACTGGGCGGGAGGACGTGGTGAGCAGTTCTTC. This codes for CASGFANWAGGRGEQFF.

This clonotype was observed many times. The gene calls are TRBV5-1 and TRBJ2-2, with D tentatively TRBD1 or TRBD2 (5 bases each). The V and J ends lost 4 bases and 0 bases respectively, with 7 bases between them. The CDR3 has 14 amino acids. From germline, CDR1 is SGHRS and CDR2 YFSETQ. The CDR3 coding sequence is TGCGCCAGCAGCGGGGGTACGAACACCGGGGAGCTGTTTTTT. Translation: CASSGGTNTGELFF.

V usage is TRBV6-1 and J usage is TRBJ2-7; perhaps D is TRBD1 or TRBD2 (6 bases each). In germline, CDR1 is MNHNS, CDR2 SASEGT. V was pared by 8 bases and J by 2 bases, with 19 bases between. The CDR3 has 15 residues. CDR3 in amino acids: CASRGEGGSPYEQYF. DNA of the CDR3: TGTGCCAGCCGTGGCGAGGGGGGAAGTCCCTACGAGCAGTACTTC.

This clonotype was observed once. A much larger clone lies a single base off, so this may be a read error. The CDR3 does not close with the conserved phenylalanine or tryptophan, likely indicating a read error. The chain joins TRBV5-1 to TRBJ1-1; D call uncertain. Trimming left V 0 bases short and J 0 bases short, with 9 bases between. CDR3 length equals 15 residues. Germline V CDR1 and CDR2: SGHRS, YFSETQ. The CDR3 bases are TGCGCCAGCAGCTTGGCCGGCCCCATGAACACTGAAGCTTTCCTT. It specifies CASSLAGPMNTEAFL.

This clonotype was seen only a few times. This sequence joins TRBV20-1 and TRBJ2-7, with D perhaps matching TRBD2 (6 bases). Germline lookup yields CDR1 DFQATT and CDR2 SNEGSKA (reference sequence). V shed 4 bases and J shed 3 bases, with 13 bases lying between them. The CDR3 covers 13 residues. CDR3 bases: TGCAGTGCTACAGGCATAGCGGTCTACGAGCAGTACTTC. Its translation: CSATGIAVYEQYF.

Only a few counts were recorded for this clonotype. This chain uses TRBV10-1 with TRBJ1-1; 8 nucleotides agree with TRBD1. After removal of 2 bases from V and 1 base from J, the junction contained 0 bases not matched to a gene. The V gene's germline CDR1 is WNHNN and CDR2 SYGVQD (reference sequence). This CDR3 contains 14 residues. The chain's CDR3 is CASSETGGNTEAFF. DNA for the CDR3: TGCGCCAGCAGTGAGACAGGGGGGAACACTGAAGCTTTCTTT.

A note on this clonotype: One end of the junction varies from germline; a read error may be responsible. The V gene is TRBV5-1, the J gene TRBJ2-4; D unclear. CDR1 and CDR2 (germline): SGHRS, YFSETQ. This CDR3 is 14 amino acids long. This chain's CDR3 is CASTTPLAKNIQYF. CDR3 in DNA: TGTGCCAGCACGACACCCCTGGCCAAAAACATTCAGTACTTC.

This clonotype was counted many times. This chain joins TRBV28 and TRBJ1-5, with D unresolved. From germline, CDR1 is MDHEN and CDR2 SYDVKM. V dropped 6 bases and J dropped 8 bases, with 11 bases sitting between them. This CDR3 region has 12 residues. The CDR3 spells CASSPPREPQHF. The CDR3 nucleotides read TGTGCCAGCAGCCCGCCCCGGGAGCCCCAGCATTTT.

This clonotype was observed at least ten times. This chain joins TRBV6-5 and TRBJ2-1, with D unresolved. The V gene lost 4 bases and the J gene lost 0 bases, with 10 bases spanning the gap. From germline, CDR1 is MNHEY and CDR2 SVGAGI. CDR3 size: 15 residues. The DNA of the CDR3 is TGTGCCAGCAGTTTCGGGCAGACCTCCTACAATGAGCAGTTCTTC. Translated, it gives CASSFGQTSYNEQFF.

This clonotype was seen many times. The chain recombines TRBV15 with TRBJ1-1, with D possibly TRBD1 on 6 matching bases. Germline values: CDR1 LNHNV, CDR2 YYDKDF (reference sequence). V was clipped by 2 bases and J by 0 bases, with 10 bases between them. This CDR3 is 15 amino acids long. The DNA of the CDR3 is TGTGCCACCAGCAGACCGGGACAACTGAACACTGAAGCTTTCTTT. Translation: CATSRPGQLNTEAFF.